The 16 T cell receptor beta chains given below trace back to one sample, sequenced in a study of T cells in localized non-small cell lung cancer. Assay: immunoSEQ multiplex PCR; the TCRdb copy retains only in-frame clones and omits some. The table includes 70,000 to 95,000 clones, approximately 90% detected once. The specimen was PBMCs, collected before any cancer treatment. Receptors were obtained from a woman aged 35 to 70 with stage II squamous cell lung carcinoma.

The rearrangement joins TRBV9 to TRBJ1-1, with 7 bases that match TRBD1. Germline V lookup: CDR1 SGDLS, CDR2 YYNGEE. This CDR3 is 15 amino acids long. With V trimmed by 8 bases and J by 1 base, 11 bases remained unmatched. Written as DNA, the CDR3 is TGTGCCAGTACCCCTGGGACAGCCAGGAACACTGAAGCTTTCTTT. Translated: CASTPGTARNTEAFF.

The sample holds one count of this clone. V usage is TRBV7-2 and J usage is TRBJ1-2; D remains ambiguous. This CDR3 is built from 14 residues. V dropped 6 bases and J dropped 4 bases, with 15 bases sitting between them. Germline CDR1 SGHTA, CDR2 FQGNSA. The CDR3 bases are TGTGCCAGCAGTCCGGACCCCGCGGGCTATGGCTACACCTTC. Amino acids: CASSPDPAGYGYTF.

This clone is a singleton in its sample. The rearrangement joins TRBV5-1 to TRBJ1-1; D ambiguous. The CDR3 covers 14 residues. V lost 0 bases, J lost 1 base, and 7 bases lay in between. Germline V gives CDR1 SGHRS, CDR2 YFSETQ. CDR3 amino acids: CASSLGGENTEAFF. The CDR3 DNA reads as TGCGCCAGCAGCTTGGGGGGAGAGAACACTGAAGCTTTCTTT.

The chain links TRBV5-1 to TRBJ1-2; D may be TRBD1 (6 bases). Trimming removed 0 bases at V and 4 bases at J, with 13 bases between. Germline lookup yields CDR1 SGHRS and CDR2 YFSETQ. CDR3 length equals 15 residues. CDR3 nucleotides: TGCGCCAGCAGCTTGGGTGGGACATCCGGCTATGGCTACACCTTC. Residues: CASSLGGTSGYGYTF. Filled out from reference TRBV5-1 and TRBJ1-2, the complete variable domain reads KAGVTQTPRYLIKTRGQQVTLSCSPISGHRSVSWYQQTPGQGLQFLFEYFSETQRNKGNFPGRFSGRQFSNSRSEMNVSTLELGDSALYLCASSLGGTSGYGYTFGSGTRLTVV.

This rearrangement joins TRBV18 to TRBJ1-4, with D hard to call. From germline, CDR1 is KGHSH and CDR2 LQKENI. V gave up 0 bases and J gave up 3 bases, with 8 bases separating them. The CDR3 extends over 15 amino acids. As DNA, the CDR3 is TGTGCCAGCTCACCACCGGGGATACCTAATGAAAAACTGTTTTTT. Protein product: CASSPPGIPNEKLFF.

The J gene is TRBJ1-4, the V gene TRBV15; 9 nucleotides line up with TRBD1. The CDR3 loop spans 14 amino acids. The junction had 5 bases not matched to a gene; V was cut back by 5 bases and J by 7 bases. Germline values: CDR1 LNHNV, CDR2 YYDKDF (reference sequence). The CDR3 here is CATSGGQGGEKLFF. The CDR3 DNA sequence: TGTGCCACCAGCGGGGGACAGGGCGGTGAAAAACTGTTTTTT.

The chain links TRBV5-1 to TRBJ1-6; D remains ambiguous. V lost 1 base and J lost 8, with 13 bases in between. This CDR3 region has 15 residues. The germline V gene has CDR1 SGHRS and CDR2 YFSETQ. The CDR3 sequence is CASSLTQTKDSPLHF. CDR3 coding DNA: TGCGCCAGCAGCTTGACACAAACGAAGGATTCACCCCTCCACTTT.

The table lists this clone with a few counts. The CDR3 protein is CASSSDRGGQPQHF. CDR3 nucleotide sequence: TGTGCCAGCAGCTCGGACAGGGGAGGCCAGCCCCAGCATTTT. This sequence joins TRBV5-8 and TRBJ1-5, with TRBD1 matching over 9 bases. Losses at the gene ends were 3 bases for V and 7 bases for J; bases not matched to a gene: 5. CDR1 is SGHTS, CDR2 YDEGEE, per germline. CDR3 length equals 14 residues.

CDR3 loop: CASSRGALLWREDTQYF. The CDR3 DNA is TGTGCCAGTAGTAGGGGGGCTCTTCTCTGGCGGGAAGATACGCAGTATTTT. The chain is built from TRBV19 and TRBJ2-3, with D possibly called TRBD1 or TRBD2 (6 bases each). There are 17 residues in the CDR3. V shed 4 bases and J shed 5 bases, with 22 bases lying between them. From germline, CDR1 is LNHDA and CDR2 SQIVND (reference sequence).

The CDR3 DNA reads TGTGCCTCAAAAGAGGGCGGGGGTAACACTGAAGCTTTCTTT. It translates to CASKEGGGNTEAFF. V is TRBV6-5 and J is TRBJ1-1; maybe TRBD1 (5 bases). There are 14 residues in the CDR3. Trimming pared 11 bases from V and 2 bases from J, leaving 18 bases between. Germline lookup yields CDR1 MNHEY and CDR2 SVGAGI.

This clone has just one count. The V gene is TRBV11-1, the J gene TRBJ1-1; D is uncertain. The germline V gene has CDR1 SGHAT and CDR2 FQDESV (reference sequence). CDR3 length equals 13 residues. Trimming took off 3 bases at V and 2 bases at J, with 7 bases between the two ends. The CDR3 loop is CASSFNSNTEAFF. The CDR3 bases are TGTGCCAGCAGCTTTAACAGCAACACTGAAGCTTTCTTT.

CDR3 amino acids: CASSEGQGYYGYTF. The CDR3 DNA reads as TGTGCCAGCAGTGAGGGACAGGGATACTATGGCTACACCTTC. The chain has TRBV6-1 and TRBJ1-2, with 9 bases identical to TRBD1. The germline gives CDR1 MNHNS, CDR2 SASEGT. The CDR3 runs 14 residues. Germline trimming cut 3 bases from V and 3 bases from J; bases unmatched to any gene: 2.

The rearrangement joins TRBV5-4 to TRBJ2-7; D unclear. CDR1 is SGHNT and CDR2 is YYREEE in the germline V gene (reference sequence). The ends were cut back, 0 bases at V and 2 bases at J, with 9 bases in the middle. The length of the CDR3 is 14 residues. This chain's CDR3 is CASSLEPPTYEQYF. In DNA form, the CDR3 reads TGTGCCAGCAGCTTGGAACCGCCTACCTACGAGCAGTACTTC.

This rearrangement joins TRBV28 to TRBJ1-6; D may be TRBD1 (6 bases). CDR1 is MDHEN and CDR2 is SYDVKM in the germline V gene. Trimming took 7 bases from V and 0 from J, leaving 16 bases between them. The CDR3 runs to 17 residues. The CDR3 is CASNSGTPSSYNSPLHF. The CDR3 DNA reads TGTGCCAGCAACTCCGGGACACCGAGCTCCTATAATTCACCCCTCCACTTT.

This clone came up once. The chain carries TRBV2 and TRBJ1-1; D unclear. The germline gives CDR1 SNHLY, CDR2 FYNNEI. This CDR3 has 11 residues. The ends were cut back, 1 base at V and 7 bases at J, with 4 bases in the middle. The CDR3 is CASSEGDEAFF. Here the CDR3 DNA reads TGTGCCAGCAGTGAAGGCGATGAAGCTTTCTTT.

The V call is TRBV19, the J call TRBJ2-2; D ambiguous. The CDR3 is made up of 12 amino acids. Trimming pared 4 bases from V and 6 bases from J, leaving 6 bases between. From germline, CDR1 is LNHDA and CDR2 SQIVND (reference sequence). CDR3 in DNA: TGTGCCAGTAGTAGGAGAGCCGGGGAGCTGTTTTTT. The encoded protein is CASSRRAGELFF.